This T cell receptor beta chain was sequenced in a study of blood T cell repertoires in COVID-19. The CDR3 is 12 amino acids. Trimming cost V 3 bases and J 8 bases, with 5 bases left between them. In the original analysis: Researchers report that nucleated cell counts were estimated from reference gene primer amplification. Profiling relied on immunoSEQ multiplex PCR, and the TCRdb table lists in-frame clones only, not all of them. V and J calls and clone size are those listed in that table; D and trimming were worked out from the DNA. The table has approximately 300,000 clones, less than 85% seen once.

Sequenced input: PBMCs or T cells enriched from blood (not recorded which). V usage is TRBV12-3 or TRBV12-4 and J usage is TRBJ1-6; no reliable D call. The origin of this receptor is a woman aged 25 to 39 who had been exposed to COVID-19. CDR3 loop: CASSFVDSPLHF. The CDR3 DNA follows: TGTGCCAGCAGTTTCGTCGATTCACCCCTCCACTTT.